The 20 T cell receptor beta chains below all came from one sample that was sequenced in a study of blood T cells in healthy people across ages. Through a sample-barcoded 5' primer and a J-beta primer mix, a second PCR was run for roughly 6 to 11 cycles. Each CDR3 protein is one row after TCRdb ran MiXCR on the 5' RACE reads. The sample comprises hundreds of thousands of distinct CDR3 sequences, 58% of which are singletons, and about two fifths rests with the top ten. Source material: blood. These TCRs come from a man in his sixties in good health.

This clonotype turned up a few times. V gene TRBV20-1 combines with J gene TRBJ1-1; D might be TRBD1 (6 bases). Germline V gene data show CDR1 as DFQATT and CDR2 as SNEGSKA (reference sequence). Trimming cost V 5 bases and J 0 bases, with 10 bases left between them. The CDR3 extends over 13 amino acids. The CDR3 is CSALTGLNTEAFF. The CDR3 coding sequence is TGCAGTGCTCTTACAGGGCTGAACACTGAAGCTTTCTTT.

The chain uses TRBV11-2 and TRBJ2-5, with D possibly matching TRBD1 (8 bases). The J call may be mistaken, given a closer DNA end match to TRBJ2-7. Germline V lookup: CDR1 SGHAT, CDR2 FQNNGV. The CDR3 consists of 15 residues. Here the CDR3 reads CASSLLRTGTNEQYF. CDR3 DNA sequence: TGTGCCAGCAGCTTGCTAAGGACAGGGACTAACGAGCAGTACTTC.

This clonotype was detected a few times. The chain carries TRBV20-1 and TRBJ2-3, with D possibly matching TRBD1 (7 bases). The V end was cut by 1 base, the J end by 9 bases, with 14 bases between. The germline V gene has CDR1 DFQATT and CDR2 SNEGSKA (reference sequence). The CDR3 is made up of 13 amino acids. The DNA of the CDR3 is TGCAGTGCTAGAGGCGGGACAGCCGGGACGCAGTATTTT. Protein sequence: CSARGGTAGTQYF.

The rearrangement uses TRBV20-1 and TRBJ2-7; the match to TRBD2 covers 12 bases. The V and J ends lost 3 bases and 3 bases, in that order; junction bases with no gene match: 3. The CDR3 length is 14 residues. Germline V CDR1 and CDR2: DFQATT, SNEGSKA (reference sequence). CDR3 DNA sequence: TGCAGTGCTAGCCGGACTAGCGGGGTCTACGAGCAGTACTTC. Translating gives CSASRTSGVYEQYF.

This clonotype was observed a handful of times. The genes are TRBV25-1 and TRBJ1-2; D perhaps matches TRBD1 (5 bases). The CDR3 is 16 amino acids. Looked up from germline, CDR1 is MGHDK and CDR2 is SYGVNS. With 3 bases removed from V and 6 bases from J, the gap between germline ends came to 20 bases. The CDR3 spells CASSEVSSRDTDGYTF. In nucleotides, the CDR3 is TGTGCCAGCAGTGAGGTATCGAGCAGGGATACGGATGGCTACACCTTC.

In this sample, this clonotype turned up a few times. The V call is TRBV6-5, the J call TRBJ2-1; tentative D call: TRBD2 (5 bases). Trimming shortened V by 5 bases and J by 4 bases, and 12 bases separated the two germline ends. Germline V gene lookup returns CDR1 MNHEY and CDR2 SVGAGI. The length of the CDR3 is 14 residues. CDR3 nucleotide sequence: TGTGCCAGCAGTCCCACCGGGGTATACAATGAGCAGTTCTTC. Translation: CASSPTGVYNEQFF.

The rearrangement uses TRBV11-2 and TRBJ2-3; D remains ambiguous. V lost 4 bases and J lost 2, with 10 bases in between. CDR1 is SGHAT, CDR2 FQNNGV, per germline. The CDR3 consists of 14 residues. For the CDR3, the DNA is TGTGCCAGCAGCTACGGTTTGGTCACAGATACGCAGTATTTT. It encodes CASSYGLVTDTQYF.

This sequence joins TRBV9 and TRBJ2-5; D is perhaps TRBD1 or TRBD2 (5 bases each). CDR3 length: 15 amino acids. Trimming removed 0 bases at V and 5 bases at J, with 14 bases between. Germline V CDR1 and CDR2: SGDLS, YYNGEE. Here the CDR3 DNA reads TGTGCCAGCAGCGTAGGAGGGGCTGAACGGGAGACCCAGTACTTC. Translated: CASSVGGAERETQYF.

This clonotype was detected once. This chain's CDR3 is CAVGTLKETQYF. In nucleotides, the CDR3 is TGTGCCGTCGGGACACTAAAAGAGACCCAGTACTTC. The V and J genes are TRBV2 and TRBJ2-5; D is perhaps TRBD1 (6 bases). Trimming took 11 bases from V and 3 from J, leaving 13 bases between them. CDR3 length equals 12 residues. Looked up from germline, CDR1 is SNHLY and CDR2 is FYNNEI.

The J gene is TRBJ2-5, the V gene TRBV12-3 or TRBV12-4; D remains unclear. V was shortened by 7 bases and J by 0 bases, with 6 bases between the two germline ends. This CDR3 spans 12 amino acids. The CDR3 spells CASTPDQETQYF. The DNA of the CDR3 is TGTGCCAGCACCCCCGACCAAGAGACCCAGTACTTC.

The gene calls are TRBV5-1 and TRBJ1-1, with 10 nucleotides matching TRBD1. There are 16 residues in the CDR3. CDR1 SGHRS and CDR2 YFSETQ come from the germline V gene. V lost 0 bases, J lost 6 bases, and 8 bases stayed unmatched. In nucleotides, the CDR3 is TGCGCCAGCAGCTTGGGGACAGGGGGTGTTGGCGCTGAAGCTTTCTTT. This sequence encodes CASSLGTGGVGAEAFF. Together with reference TRBV5-1 and TRBJ1-1, the CDR3 gives the full variable domain: KAGVTQTPRYLIKTRGQQVTLSCSPISGHRSVSWYQQTPGQGLQFLFEYFSETQRNKGNFPGRFSGRQFSNSRSEMNVSTLELGDSALYLCASSLGTGGVGAEAFFGQGTRLTVV.

The chain employs TRBV5-1 and TRBJ1-2; 11 bases map to TRBD1. The CDR3 runs to 18 residues. The germline gives CDR1 SGHRS, CDR2 YFSETQ. The J segment lost 6 bases and the V segment lost 4 bases, leaving 17 bases of the junction unmatched. The CDR3, as DNA: TGCGCCAGCAGCCCGGGTGGACAGGGGGCGCCCCGGGAGAATGGCTACACCTTC. Residues: CASSPGGQGAPRENGYTF.

This clonotype is a singleton in its sample. The chain joins TRBV6-9 to TRBJ2-5; TRBD2 might be the D (6 bases). The V end was cut by 1 base, the J end by 5 bases, with 14 bases between. There are 15 residues in the CDR3. CDR1 is MNHGY and CDR2 is SVAAGI in the germline V gene. The CDR3 spells CASSYLASEDETQYF. The DNA of the CDR3 is TGTGCCAGCAGTTATTTAGCTAGCGAAGACGAGACCCAGTACTTC.

This rearrangement joins TRBV11-2 to TRBJ2-5; 7 bases are shared with TRBD1. Germline trimming cut 5 bases from V and 1 base from J; bases unmatched to any gene: 7. The V gene's germline CDR1 is SGHAT and CDR2 FQNNGV. The CDR3 consists of 15 residues. CDR3 sequence: CASSPIGTVQETQYF. CDR3 DNA sequence: TGTGCCAGCAGCCCAATCGGGACAGTCCAAGAGACCCAGTACTTC.

V usage is TRBV12-3 or TRBV12-4 and J usage is TRBJ2-7; D unclear. The J call may be faulty, since TRBJ2-5 better matches the DNA end. This CDR3 is built from 15 residues. The CDR3 sequence is CASSLGGGRFGTQYF. In DNA form, the CDR3 reads TGTGCCAGCAGTTTAGGCGGCGGTCGATTTGGGACCCAGTACTTC.

Concerning this clonotype: A read error is possible here, since a much larger clone lies one base away. The chain combines TRBV6-2 or TRBV6-3 with TRBJ1-5; 8 bases agree with TRBD1. CDR1 is MNHEY and CDR2 is SVGEGT in the germline V gene. This CDR3 has 14 residues. CDR3 coding DNA: TGTGTCAGCAGTCCACAGGGGGTAGGGCAGCCCCAGCATTTT. Protein product: CVSSPQGVGQPQHF.

In its sample, this clonotype was seen a few times. The V call is TRBV24-1, the J call TRBJ2-2; no reliable D call. The germline gives CDR1 KGHDR, CDR2 SFDVKD. The CDR3 has 16 amino acids. V lost 3 bases and J lost 0, with 10 bases in between. The CDR3 here is CATSDVDATNTGELFF. The CDR3 DNA sequence: TGTGCCACCAGTGATGTGGACGCCACGAACACCGGGGAGCTGTTTTTT.

In DNA, the CDR3 is TGTGCCAGCCGGCAGTTCTACGAGCAGTACTTC. It yields the protein CASRQFYEQYF. V gene TRBV9 combines with J gene TRBJ2-7; no firm D call. The CDR3 has 11 amino acids. Germline loops: CDR1 SGDLS, CDR2 YYNGEE. Trimming stripped 7 bases from V and 3 bases from J, with 8 bases between.

This clonotype has only one observation. This chain's CDR3 is CAISEYPSSYNEQYF. CDR3 nucleotides: TGTGCCATCAGTGAGTACCCAAGCTCCTACAATGAGCAGTACTTC. This rearrangement joins TRBV10-3 to TRBJ2-1; no clear D. The J call is in doubt because the DNA end fits TRBJ2-7 better. The CDR3 contains 15 residues. From germline, CDR1 is ENHRY and CDR2 SYGVKD.

The CDR3, as DNA: TGTGCCAGCAGCTACACCACAGGGGGTGCTAACCTCTACACCTTC. This sequence encodes CASSYTTGGANLYTF. The V gene is TRBV28, the J gene TRBJ1-2; 8 bases map to TRBD1. V trimming: 6 bases; J trimming: 10 bases; junction bases outside the gene matches: 16. The CDR3 extends over 15 amino acids. Germline V CDR1 and CDR2: MDHEN, SYDVKM.